Following are 27 T cell receptor beta chains from one sample sequenced in a study of T and B cells in COVID-19 patients. From blood, roughly 250-550 ng of genomic DNA served as TRB template. TRB rearrangements were amplified by multiplex PCR with BIOMED2 TRB-A/B primers. Each CDR3 protein is one row after TCRdb ran MiXCR on the multiplex PCR reads. Of about 16,000 distinct CDR3 sequences listed, around 28% are singletons. The sample comprised blood. These receptors all come from a human donor who had recovered from COVID-19.

This clonotype was found a few times. The chain is built from TRBV5-6 and TRBJ2-7; 9 bases line up with TRBD1. J gave up 2 bases and V 3 bases, and 3 bases lay outside the gene matches. Germline V gene lookup returns CDR1 SGHDT and CDR2 YYEEEE. CDR3 size: 14 residues. DNA for the CDR3: TGTGCCAGCAGCTCGACAGGGGGGACCTACGAGCAGTACTTC. Amino acid sequence: CASSSTGGTYEQYF.

The V gene is TRBV5-1, the J gene TRBJ1-2, with D maybe TRBD1 (6 bases). Germline-derived CDR1 and CDR2 are SGHRS and YFSETQ. This CDR3 region has 16 residues. The V end lost 3 bases, the J end lost 0 bases, and 15 bases lay between the germline ends. The CDR3 DNA follows: TGCGCCAGCAGCTCACAGGGTTTGGAAGCTAACTATGGCTACACCTTC. It specifies CASSSQGLEANYGYTF.

This clonotype was recorded many times. V usage is TRBV6-5 and J usage is TRBJ2-7, with 10 bases aligning to TRBD1. The V and J ends lost 0 bases and 4 bases, in that order; junction bases with no gene match: 6. Per the germline V gene, CDR1 is MNHEY and CDR2 is SVGAGI. The CDR3 contains 16 residues. The CDR3 loop reads CASSYSGTGESYEQYF. As DNA, the CDR3 is TGTGCCAGCAGTTACTCCGGGACAGGGGAGTCATACGAGCAGTACTTC.

The rearrangement links TRBV10-3 to TRBJ2-3, with D uncertain. Looked up from germline, CDR1 is ENHRY and CDR2 is SYGVKD. V was trimmed by 5 bases and J by 2 bases, leaving 11 bases between them. The CDR3 has 14 amino acids. The CDR3, as DNA: TGTGCCATCAGTTACTTTGGATCCACAGATACGCAGTATTTT. Its translation is CAISYFGSTDTQYF.

By sample fraction, this clonotype is medium-sized (0.01 to 0.1%). The chain uses TRBV29-1 and TRBJ2-5; D uncertain. The CDR3 is made up of 15 amino acids. Germline values: CDR1 SQVTM, CDR2 ANQGSEA. Trimming took off 2 bases at V and 2 bases at J, with 15 bases between the two ends. CDR3 sequence reads: CSVEFARRTQETQYF. The DNA for the CDR3 is TGCAGCGTTGAATTCGCCAGGCGGACGCAAGAGACCCAGTACTTC.

The chain uses TRBV6-1 and TRBJ1-3, with D perhaps matching TRBD1 (5 bases). The CDR3 is 18 residues long. Germline values: CDR1 MNHNS, CDR2 SASEGT. The V end was cut by 0 bases, the J end by 3 bases, with 18 bases between. The CDR3 DNA is TGTGCCAGCAGTGAAGCGTGGGGGACTGACCCTTTTGGAAACACCATATATTTT. Residues: CASSEAWGTDPFGNTIYF.

Regarding this clonotype: This sequence may be a read error, since a much larger clone differs from it by one base. The chain combines TRBV19 with TRBJ2-7; 10 bases match TRBD2. Germline CDR1 reads LNHDA; CDR2 reads SQIVND (reference sequence). The V gene end was trimmed by 6 bases and the J gene end by 10 bases; junction bases not matched to a gene: 18. The CDR3 length is 16 residues. CDR3 nucleotide sequence: TGTGCCAGTAGCCGTGGACTAGCGGCGTCAGGGGGCGATCAGTACTTC. This sequence encodes CASSRGLAASGGDQYF.

This clonotype was seen at least ten times. The CDR3 loop is CASSIDWGSNTEAFF. CDR3 DNA: TGTGCCAGTAGTATAGACTGGGGCTCTAACACTGAAGCTTTCTTT. The chain couples TRBV19 to TRBJ1-1, with D tentatively TRBD1 (5 bases). V was trimmed by 0 bases and J by 2 bases, leaving 10 bases between them. The germline V gene encodes CDR1 LNHDA and CDR2 SQIVND (reference sequence). The CDR3 has 15 amino acids.

This clonotype was detected a few times. CDR3 sequence reads: CASSLGLEGNQPQHF. The CDR3 DNA is TGTGCCAGCAGCTTAGGCCTGGAGGGCAATCAGCCCCAGCATTTT. V gene TRBV7-6 combines with J gene TRBJ1-5; D is undetermined. The ends were cut back, 1 base at V and 2 bases at J, with 9 bases in the middle. The CDR3 consists of 15 residues. CDR1 and CDR2 from the germline V gene are SGHVS and FNYEAQ.

In its sample, this clonotype was seen a few times. The V call is TRBV19, the J call TRBJ1-2; D is ambiguous. Germline CDR1 is LNHDA and CDR2 is SQIVND (reference sequence). Trimming pared 9 bases from V and 8 bases from J, leaving 19 bases between. The CDR3 is made up of 13 amino acids. The CDR3 nucleotides read TGTGCCAGCTCGTCACCCCCTCGGTACGGCTACACCTTC. This translates into CASSSPPRYGYTF.

This clonotype was counted only a few times. The gene calls are TRBV28 and TRBJ2-7; maybe TRBD2 (5 bases). The CDR3 consists of 14 residues. V was shortened by 6 bases and J by 4 bases, with 16 bases between the two germline ends. Germline V gene sequence: CDR1 MDHEN, CDR2 SYDVKM. CDR3 residues: CASSGPGSGYEQYF. The CDR3 region has the DNA TGTGCCAGCAGCGGACCGGGGTCTGGTTACGAGCAGTACTTC.

The chain uses TRBV7-3 and TRBJ1-6; 8 nucleotides line up with TRBD1. CDR1 SGHTA and CDR2 FQGTGA come from the germline V gene. With V trimmed by 11 bases and J by 7 bases, 7 bases remained unmatched. The CDR3 is 13 amino acids. The CDR3 DNA reads TGTGCCTCCTCGGACAGGGAGAATTCACCCCTCCACTTT. Residues: CASSDRENSPLHF.

This clonotype was counted ten times or more. The chain uses TRBV5-4 and TRBJ1-4, with 8 bases matching TRBD1. This CDR3 is built from 13 residues. Per the germline V gene, CDR1 is SGHNT and CDR2 is YYREEE (reference sequence). J lost 8 bases, V lost 9 bases, and 9 bases had no gene match. The CDR3 DNA is TGTGCCACCGGACAGGGCTGGGGAGAAAAACTGTTTTTT. It specifies CATGQGWGEKLFF.

J is TRBJ2-7 and V is TRBV5-1; either TRBD1 or TRBD2 may supply D (5 bases each). CDR1 and CDR2 (germline): SGHRS, YFSETQ. This CDR3 has 13 amino acids. Trimming took 7 bases from V and 0 from J, leaving 11 bases between them. CDR3 sequence reads: CASGRDGSYEQYF. The CDR3 DNA reads as TGCGCCAGCGGCCGGGACGGCTCCTACGAGCAGTACTTC.

This clonotype has just a few counts. The gene calls are TRBV5-5 and TRBJ1-5, with TRBD1 matching over 10 bases. Trimming cost V 3 bases and J 1 base; bases outside gene matches: 13. This CDR3 has 19 residues. The germline CDR1 and CDR2 sequences are SGHKS and YYEKEE (reference sequence). CDR3 protein: CASSSRQGAIMGSNQPQHF. The CDR3 DNA reads as TGTGCCAGCAGCTCGAGACAGGGGGCGATAATGGGAAGCAATCAGCCCCAGCATTTT.

By sample fraction, this clonotype is medium-sized (0.01 to 0.1%). The J gene is TRBJ2-7, the V gene TRBV29-1; TRBD1 might be the D (6 bases). There are 14 residues in the CDR3. Trimming took 1 base from V and 5 from J, leaving 15 bases between them. CDR1 and CDR2 from the germline V gene are SQVTM and ANQGSEA. The CDR3 DNA sequence: TGCAGCGTTGAAGTCGGACAGACGTCCGACGAGCAGTACTTC. This codes for CSVEVGQTSDEQYF.

This clonotype was observed a few times. The rearrangement joins TRBV5-4 to TRBJ2-2; TRBD2 aligns across 13 bases. Germline CDR1 is SGHNT and CDR2 is YYREEE (reference sequence). With 5 bases clipped from V and 9 bases from J, the junction kept 10 bases outside the gene matches. The CDR3 has 16 residues. This CDR3 is CASSFRLAGGSRELFF. Here the CDR3 DNA reads TGTGCCAGCAGTTTCCGACTAGCGGGGGGTTCTCGGGAGCTGTTTTTT.

This clonotype ranks as medium-sized. V is TRBV29-1 and J is TRBJ1-2; D is unclear. V lost 2 bases to trimming and J lost 8 bases, with 9 bases between them. The germline gives CDR1 SQVTM, CDR2 ANQGSEA. This CDR3 region has 11 residues. CDR3 protein: CSVEIGWGYTF. The CDR3 bases are TGCAGCGTTGAAATCGGGTGGGGCTACACCTTC.

The chain couples TRBV18 to TRBJ2-1, with 13 positions matching TRBD2. The germline gives CDR1 KGHSH, CDR2 LQKENI. This CDR3 spans 20 amino acids. The ends lost 5 bases at V and 0 bases at J; junction bases unmatched: 13. CDR3 amino acids: CASSAGLAGAKKSSYNEQFF. The CDR3 region has the DNA TGTGCCAGCTCAGCCGGACTAGCGGGGGCTAAGAAGAGCTCCTACAATGAGCAGTTCTTC.

This clonotype was observed many times. The CDR3 DNA sequence: TGTGCCAGCAGTTCCCGAGCCGGGGAAGTTGCGTCCCTGGCAGATACGCAGTATTTT. As protein: CASSSRAGEVASLADTQYF. The chain has TRBV6-5 and TRBJ2-3; TRBD2 is a possible D gene (5 bases). CDR1 and CDR2 (germline): MNHEY, SVGAGI. The V gene lost 4 bases and the J gene lost 4 bases, with 27 bases spanning the gap. The CDR3 extends over 19 amino acids.

This clonotype is labeled as medium-sized. Sequence at one end of the junction differs from germline and may be a read error. V is TRBV18 and J is TRBJ2-3; no clear D. In germline, CDR1 is KGHSH, CDR2 LQKENI. The length of the CDR3 is 15 residues. The CDR3 region has the DNA TGTGCCAGCTCAGCACCGGACCCACGCACAGATACGCAGTATTTT. Translated, it gives CASSAPDPRTDTQYF. Full variable domain (rest looked up from reference TRBV18 and TRBJ2-3): NAGVMQNPRHLVRRRGQEARLRCSPMKGHSHVYWYRQLPEEGLKFMVYLQKENIIDESGMPKERFSAEFPKEGPSILRIQQVVRGDSAAYFCASSAPDPRTDTQYFGPGTRLTVL.

This clonotype ranks as medium-sized. The chain is built from TRBV29-1 and TRBJ2-7; D gene ambiguous. Germline V lookup: CDR1 SQVTM, CDR2 ANQGSEA. The CDR3 is 11 amino acids. Trimming took off 7 bases at V and 6 bases at J, with 13 bases between the two ends. CDR3 residues: CSARDSAEQYF. In DNA, the CDR3 is TGCAGCGCCCGCGATTCGGCCGAGCAGTACTTC.

This sequence joins TRBV7-9 and TRBJ2-7; either TRBD1 or TRBD2 may supply D (5 bases each). Per the germline V gene, CDR1 is SEHNR and CDR2 is FQNEAQ (reference sequence). CDR3 size: 14 residues. Between the trimmed V and J ends, which lost 5 bases and 3 bases, there was a span of 14 bases. The CDR3 protein is CASSPGGFGYEQYF. CDR3 bases: TGTGCCAGCAGCCCTGGGGGATTCGGCTACGAGCAGTACTTC.

This clonotype was picked up a small number of times. J is TRBJ2-7 and V is TRBV20-1, with no clear D. Deletions cut 3 bases from V and 6 bases from J, with 9 bases between. Germline CDR1 reads DFQATT; CDR2 reads SNEGSKA (reference sequence). The CDR3 consists of 11 residues. As DNA, the CDR3 is TGCAGTGCTAGTAGTGACCTCGAGCAGTACTTC. Protein product: CSASSDLEQYF.

For this clonotype: Since a much larger clone is just one base distant, this may be a read error. The CDR3 end shows no conserved phenylalanine or tryptophan, and so a read error is likely. This rearrangement joins TRBV19 to TRBJ1-5, with D possibly TRBD1 on 5 matching bases. V was shortened by 4 bases and J by 5 bases, with 12 bases between the two germline ends. CDR3 length: 14 amino acids. The germline V gene encodes CDR1 LNHDA and CDR2 SQIVND (reference sequence). The CDR3 spells CASSKQGADQPQHS. CDR3 in DNA: TGTGCCAGTAGTAAGCAGGGCGCGGATCAGCCCCAGCATTCT.

This clonotype has a count of ten or more. V and J are TRBV12-3 or TRBV12-4 and TRBJ2-6, with D uncertain. V was cut by 7 bases and J by 0 bases, with 7 bases left in between. The CDR3 has 14 amino acids. CDR3 protein: CASNVYSGANVLTF. CDR3 bases: TGTGCCAGCAATGTCTACTCTGGGGCCAACGTCCTGACTTTC.

This chain's CDR3 is CASSQRVTPLNTEAFF. CDR3 nucleotide sequence: TGTGCCAGCAGTCAAAGGGTGACTCCATTGAACACTGAAGCTTTCTTT. The chain carries TRBV6-5 and TRBJ1-1; D unresolved. V was trimmed by 5 bases and J by 0 bases, leaving 16 bases between them. The CDR3 loop spans 16 amino acids. From germline, CDR1 is MNHEY and CDR2 SVGAGI.